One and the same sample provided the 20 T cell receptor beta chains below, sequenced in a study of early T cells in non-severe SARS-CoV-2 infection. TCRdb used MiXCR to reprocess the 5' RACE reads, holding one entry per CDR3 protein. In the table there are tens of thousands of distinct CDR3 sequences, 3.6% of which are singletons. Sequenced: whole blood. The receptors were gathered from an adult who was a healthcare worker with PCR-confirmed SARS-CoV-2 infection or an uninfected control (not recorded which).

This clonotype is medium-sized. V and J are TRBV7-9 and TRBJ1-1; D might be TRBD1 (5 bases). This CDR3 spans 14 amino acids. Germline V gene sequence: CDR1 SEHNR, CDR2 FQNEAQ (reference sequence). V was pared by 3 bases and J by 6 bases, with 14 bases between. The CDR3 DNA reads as TGTGCCAGCAGCTTCGCGGGTTGGGACTCTGAAGCTTTCTTT. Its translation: CASSFAGWDSEAFF.

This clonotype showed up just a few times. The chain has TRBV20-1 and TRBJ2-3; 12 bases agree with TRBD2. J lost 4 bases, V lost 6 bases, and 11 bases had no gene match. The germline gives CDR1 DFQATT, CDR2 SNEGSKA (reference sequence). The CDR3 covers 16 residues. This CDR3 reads CSAETGLAGISDTQYF. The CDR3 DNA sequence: TGCAGTGCCGAAACCGGACTAGCGGGAATTTCAGATACGCAGTATTTT.

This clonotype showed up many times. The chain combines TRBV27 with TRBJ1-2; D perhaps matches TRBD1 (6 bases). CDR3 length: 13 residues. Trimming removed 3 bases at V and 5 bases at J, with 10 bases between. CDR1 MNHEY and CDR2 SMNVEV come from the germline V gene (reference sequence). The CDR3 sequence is CASSFSGQYGYTF. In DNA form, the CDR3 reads TGTGCCAGCAGTTTCTCCGGACAGTATGGCTACACCTTC.

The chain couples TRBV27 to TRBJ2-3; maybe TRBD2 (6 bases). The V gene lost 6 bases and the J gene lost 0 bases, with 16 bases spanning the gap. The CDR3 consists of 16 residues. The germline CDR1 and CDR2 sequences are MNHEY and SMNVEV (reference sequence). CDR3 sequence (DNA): TGTGCCAGCAGCCCAGTGCGGGAAATTAGCACAGATACGCAGTATTTT. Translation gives CASSPVREISTDTQYF.

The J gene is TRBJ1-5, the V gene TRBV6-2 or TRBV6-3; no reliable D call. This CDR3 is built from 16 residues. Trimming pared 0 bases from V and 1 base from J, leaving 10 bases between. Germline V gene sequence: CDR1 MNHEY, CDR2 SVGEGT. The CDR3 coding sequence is TGTGCCAGCAGTTACTCAGCGCAGGAGAGCAATCAGCCCCAGCATTTT. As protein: CASSYSAQESNQPQHF.

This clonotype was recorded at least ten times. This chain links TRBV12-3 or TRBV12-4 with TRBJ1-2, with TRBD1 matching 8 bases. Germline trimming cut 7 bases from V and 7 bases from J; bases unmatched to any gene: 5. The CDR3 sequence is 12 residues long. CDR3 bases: TGTGCCAGCAATGCAGGGGGCCCTGGCTACACCTTC. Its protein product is CASNAGGPGYTF.

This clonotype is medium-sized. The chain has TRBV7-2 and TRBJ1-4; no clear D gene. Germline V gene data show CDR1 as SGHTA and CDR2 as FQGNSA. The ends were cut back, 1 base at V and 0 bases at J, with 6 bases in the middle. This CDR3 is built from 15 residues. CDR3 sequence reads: CASSLGWATNEKLFF. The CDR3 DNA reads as TGTGCCAGCAGCTTAGGGTGGGCAACTAATGAAAAACTGTTTTTT.

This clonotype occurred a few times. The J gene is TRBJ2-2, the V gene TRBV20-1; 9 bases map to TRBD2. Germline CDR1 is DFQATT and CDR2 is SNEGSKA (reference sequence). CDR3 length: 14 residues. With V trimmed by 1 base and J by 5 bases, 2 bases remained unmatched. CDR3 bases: TGCAGTGCTAGAGGGCTAGCGGGGACCGGGGAGCTGTTTTTT. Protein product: CSARGLAGTGELFF.

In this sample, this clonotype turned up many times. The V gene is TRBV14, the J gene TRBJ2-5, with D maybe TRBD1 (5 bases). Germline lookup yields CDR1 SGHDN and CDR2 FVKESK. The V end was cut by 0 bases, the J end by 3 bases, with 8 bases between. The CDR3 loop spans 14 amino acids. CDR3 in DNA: TGTGCCAGCAGCCAAGAAGAGACAGAAGAGACCCAGTACTTC. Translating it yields CASSQEETEETQYF. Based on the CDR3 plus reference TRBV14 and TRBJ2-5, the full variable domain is EAGVTQFPSHSVIEKGQTVTLRCDPISGHDNLYWYRRVMGKEIKFLLHFVKESKQDESGMPNNRFLAERTGGTYSTLKVQPAELEDSGVYFCASSQEETEETQYFGPGTRLLVL.

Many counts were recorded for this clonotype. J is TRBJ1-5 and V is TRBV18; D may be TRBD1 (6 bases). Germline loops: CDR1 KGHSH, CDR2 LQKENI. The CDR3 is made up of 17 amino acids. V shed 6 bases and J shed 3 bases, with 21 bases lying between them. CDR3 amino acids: CASSLQTGVSNNQPQHF. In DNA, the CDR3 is TGTGCCAGCTCCCTACAGACAGGAGTCTCAAACAATCAGCCCCAGCATTTT.

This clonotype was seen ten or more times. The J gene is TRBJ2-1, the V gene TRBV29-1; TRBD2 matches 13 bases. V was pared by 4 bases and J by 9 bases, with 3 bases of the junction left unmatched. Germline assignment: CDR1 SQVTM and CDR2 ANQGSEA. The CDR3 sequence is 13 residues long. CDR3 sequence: CSVGLAGGVEQFF. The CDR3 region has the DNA TGCAGCGTTGGACTAGCGGGAGGTGTTGAGCAGTTCTTC.

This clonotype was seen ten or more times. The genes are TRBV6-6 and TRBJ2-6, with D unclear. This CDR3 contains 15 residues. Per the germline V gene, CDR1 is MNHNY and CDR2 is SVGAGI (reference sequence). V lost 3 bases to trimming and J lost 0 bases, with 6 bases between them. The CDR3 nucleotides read TGTGCCAGCAGTTATCAGTCCTCTGGGGCCAACGTCCTGACTTTC. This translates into CASSYQSSGANVLTF.

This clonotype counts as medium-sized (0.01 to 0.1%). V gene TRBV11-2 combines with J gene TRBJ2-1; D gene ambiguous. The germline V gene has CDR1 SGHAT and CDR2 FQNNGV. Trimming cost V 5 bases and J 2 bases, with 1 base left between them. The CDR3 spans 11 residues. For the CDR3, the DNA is TGTGCCAGCAGCCCCTACAATGAGCAGTTCTTC. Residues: CASSPYNEQFF. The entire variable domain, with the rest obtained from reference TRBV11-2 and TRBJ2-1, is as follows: EAGVAQSPRYKIIEKRQSVAFWCNPISGHATLYWYQQILGQGPKLLIQFQNNGVVDDSQLPKDRFSAERLKGVDSTLKIQPAKLEDSAVYLCASSPYNEQFFGPGTRLTVL.

The CDR3 sequence is CASSFGQGAYIQYF. CDR3 in DNA: TGTGCCAGCAGTTTTGGGCAGGGGGCCTACATTCAGTACTTC. The chain couples TRBV28 to TRBJ2-4; 8 nucleotides align to TRBD1. From germline, CDR1 is MDHEN and CDR2 SYDVKM. Trimming at V came to 3 bases and at J to 8 bases, leaving 6 bases not matched to a gene. CDR3 length: 14 amino acids.

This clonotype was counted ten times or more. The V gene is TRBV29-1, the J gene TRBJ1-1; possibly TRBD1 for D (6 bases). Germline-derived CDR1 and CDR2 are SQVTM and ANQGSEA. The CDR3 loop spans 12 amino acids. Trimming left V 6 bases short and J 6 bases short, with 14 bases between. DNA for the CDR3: TGCAGCGTACAACAGGGAGGCTCTGAAGCTTTCTTT. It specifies CSVQQGGSEAFF.

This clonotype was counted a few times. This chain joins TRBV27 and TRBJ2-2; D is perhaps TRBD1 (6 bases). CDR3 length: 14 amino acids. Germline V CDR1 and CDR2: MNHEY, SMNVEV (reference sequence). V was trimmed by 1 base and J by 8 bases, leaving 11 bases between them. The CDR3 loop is CASSLFSRGGELFF. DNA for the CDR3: TGTGCCAGCAGTTTATTTTCTAGGGGGGGGGAGCTGTTTTTT.

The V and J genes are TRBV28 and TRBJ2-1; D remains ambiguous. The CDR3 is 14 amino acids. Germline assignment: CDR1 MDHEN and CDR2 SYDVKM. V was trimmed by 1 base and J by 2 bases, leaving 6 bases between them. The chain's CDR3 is CASSLLVAYNEQFF. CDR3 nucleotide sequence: TGTGCCAGCAGTTTATTGGTAGCCTACAATGAGCAGTTCTTC.

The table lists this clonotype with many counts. The chain's CDR3 is CASSQTGGDEKLFF. Written as DNA, the CDR3 is TGTGCCAGCAGCCAAACAGGGGGAGATGAAAAACTGTTTTTT. V usage is TRBV5-4 and J usage is TRBJ1-4, with TRBD1 matching 8 bases. Germline V gives CDR1 SGHNT, CDR2 YYREEE (reference sequence). The CDR3 has 14 residues. V trimming: 4 bases; J trimming: 6 bases; junction bases outside the gene matches: 5.

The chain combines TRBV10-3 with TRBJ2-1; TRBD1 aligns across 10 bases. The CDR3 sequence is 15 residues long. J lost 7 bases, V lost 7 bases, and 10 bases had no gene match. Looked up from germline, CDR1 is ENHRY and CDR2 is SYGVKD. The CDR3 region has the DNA TGTGCCATCACCCTCACGGACAGGGGGTATAATGAGCAGTTCTTC. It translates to CAITLTDRGYNEQFF.

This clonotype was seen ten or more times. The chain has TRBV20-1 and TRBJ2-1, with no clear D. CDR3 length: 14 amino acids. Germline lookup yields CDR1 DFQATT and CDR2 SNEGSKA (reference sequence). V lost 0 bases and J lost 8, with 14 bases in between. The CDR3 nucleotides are TGCAGTGCTAGAGATAAGGCGACGGGCGATGAGCAGTTCTTC. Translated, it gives CSARDKATGDEQFF.